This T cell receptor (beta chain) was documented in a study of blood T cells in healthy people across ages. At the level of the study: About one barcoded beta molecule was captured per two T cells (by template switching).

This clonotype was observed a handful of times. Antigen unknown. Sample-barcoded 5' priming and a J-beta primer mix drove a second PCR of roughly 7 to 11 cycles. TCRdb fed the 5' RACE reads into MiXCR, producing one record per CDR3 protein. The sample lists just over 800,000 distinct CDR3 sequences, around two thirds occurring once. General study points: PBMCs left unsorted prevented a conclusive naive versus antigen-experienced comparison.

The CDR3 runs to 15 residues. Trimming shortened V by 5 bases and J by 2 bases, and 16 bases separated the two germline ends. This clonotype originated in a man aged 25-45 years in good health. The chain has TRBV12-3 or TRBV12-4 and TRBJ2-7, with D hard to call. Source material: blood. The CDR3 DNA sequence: TGTGCCAGCAGTCCCCCCGGGCAGCGACCCTACGAGCAGTACTTC. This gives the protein CASSPPGQRPYEQYF.